The 18 T cell receptor beta chains below were found in one sample sequenced in a study of cytomegalovirus exposure and HLA in healthy donors. 13 Jbeta primers and 60 Vbeta primers were used for the PCR. Produced via immunoSEQ multiplex PCR; TCRdb's table is partial and in-frame only. In the table there are approximately 100,000 clones, roughly 75% of which are singletons. The sample comprised PBMCs. The origin of the receptors is a male donor in good health and CMV-seropositive.

The J gene is TRBJ2-5, the V gene TRBV18; 11 nucleotides agree with TRBD1. V shed 2 bases and J 4 bases; nucleotides not matched to a gene: 6. The CDR3 is 16 residues long. Germline V gene data show CDR1 as KGHSH and CDR2 as LQKENI. Here the CDR3 DNA reads TGTGCCAGCTCACCAGCTGGACAGGGGGCAGGAGAGACCCAGTACTTC. Translated: CASSPAGQGAGETQYF.

The gene calls are TRBV15 and TRBJ2-3; 11 nucleotides match TRBD1. V lost 0 bases to trimming and J lost 1 base; unmatched junction nucleotides: 18. The CDR3 consists of 22 residues. Germline CDR1 reads LNHNV; CDR2 reads YYDKDF (reference sequence). The CDR3 bases are TGTGCCACCAGCAGAGACGCAACTCTAGGACAGGGGGCCGATGGTCGCACAGATACGCAGTATTTT. Its protein product is CATSRDATLGQGADGRTDTQYF.

This sequence joins TRBV6-4 and TRBJ2-1; TRBD2 aligns across 7 bases. Germline values: CDR1 MRHNA, CDR2 SNTAGT. This CDR3 is built from 14 residues. After removal of 8 bases from V and 0 bases from J, the junction contained 4 bases not matched to a gene. The CDR3 region has the DNA TGTGCCAGCCCTAGCGGATACTCCTACAATGAGCAGTTCTTC. Protein sequence: CASPSGYSYNEQFF.

V gene TRBV6-6 combines with J gene TRBJ2-1; TRBD1 might be the D (5 bases). Germline V gene lookup returns CDR1 MNHNY and CDR2 SVGAGI (reference sequence). The CDR3 is 13 amino acids. Trimming stripped 6 bases from V and 4 bases from J, with 10 bases between. The CDR3 here is CASRDTGYNEQFF. The CDR3 bases are TGTGCCAGCAGGGATACAGGTTACAATGAGCAGTTCTTC.

This rearrangement joins TRBV5-1 to TRBJ2-7; D perhaps matches TRBD2 (7 bases). The germline V and J ends were trimmed by 0 bases and 12 bases, with 19 bases remaining between them. The CDR3 is 14 residues long. Germline CDR1 is SGHRS and CDR2 is YFSETQ. In nucleotides, the CDR3 is TGCGCCAGCAGCTTGGAGGGGGGGCCCCTTTGGTGGTACTTC. This gives the protein CASSLEGGPLWWYF.

The rearrangement joins TRBV2 to TRBJ2-3; 9 nucleotides agree with TRBD2. From germline, CDR1 is SNHLY and CDR2 FYNNEI. The V gene end was trimmed by 11 bases and the J gene end by 6 bases; junction bases not matched to a gene: 18. The CDR3 loop spans 16 amino acids. CDR3 bases: TGTGCCGACATGCCCTCCCGTAGCGGGGGCATTGATACGCAGTATTTT. Its protein is CADMPSRSGGIDTQYF.

The chain uses TRBV4-1 and TRBJ2-5, with 10 bases aligning to TRBD2. CDR1 MGHRA and CDR2 YSYEKL come from the germline V gene. Germline trimming cut 4 bases from V and 7 bases from J; bases unmatched to any gene: 9. The CDR3 consists of 15 residues. The CDR3 nucleotides are TGCGCCAGCAGCCTTCCTAGCGGGGGTCGTGGGACCCAGTACTTC. Its protein is CASSLPSGGRGTQYF.

V gene TRBV4-3 combines with J gene TRBJ2-7; 12 positions match TRBD2. This CDR3 contains 15 residues. Germline V gene sequence: CDR1 LGHNA, CDR2 YSLEER. V gave up 1 base and J gave up 2 bases; unmatched junction bases: 0. CDR3 residues: CASSQGTSGAYEQYF. The CDR3 DNA is TGCGCCAGCAGCCAAGGGACTAGCGGGGCCTACGAGCAGTACTTC.

This clone has more than one count but fewer than ten. Here the CDR3 reads CASSPSRYEQYF. The CDR3 DNA reads as TGTGCCAGCAGCCCCAGTCGATACGAGCAGTACTTC. This chain links TRBV11-3 with TRBJ2-7, with D unresolved. The V end lost 5 bases, the J end lost 4 bases, and 9 bases lay between the germline ends. The germline V gene encodes CDR1 SGHNT and CDR2 YENEEA. The CDR3 runs to 12 residues.

The chain couples TRBV30 to TRBJ2-5; D possibly corresponds to TRBD1 (6 bases). Per germline, CDR1 GTSNPN and CDR2 SVGIG (reference sequence). This CDR3 contains 16 residues. V was trimmed by 0 bases and J by 1 base, leaving 15 bases between them. CDR3 nucleotides: TGTGCCTGGAGTGTACAGTCAGGACAGCCCCAAGAGACCCAGTACTTC. It encodes CAWSVQSGQPQETQYF.

The V and J genes are TRBV7-2 and TRBJ2-1; D gene ambiguous. Germline V gene data show CDR1 as SGHTA and CDR2 as FQGNSA. Trimming left V 5 bases short and J 2 bases short, with 10 bases between. This CDR3 is built from 14 residues. CDR3 DNA: TGTGCCAGCAGCCCCCGCGCGACCTACAATGAGCAGTTCTTC. This sequence encodes CASSPRATYNEQFF.

This chain connects TRBV4-2 to TRBJ1-2, with 7 bases aligning to TRBD1. From germline, CDR1 is LGHNA and CDR2 YNFKEQ. J gave up 4 bases and V 0 bases, and 5 bases lay outside the gene matches. The CDR3 totals 15 residues. CDR3 protein: CASSQESPGGYGYTF. DNA of the CDR3: TGTGCCAGCAGCCAAGAATCCCCAGGGGGCTATGGCTACACCTTC.

The rearrangement joins TRBV7-7 to TRBJ2-5, with 9 bases that match TRBD1. V was clipped by 1 base and J by 5 bases; unmatched bases: 11. Germline CDR1 SSHAT, CDR2 FNYEAQ (reference sequence). The CDR3 extends over 17 amino acids. CDR3 sequence: CASSLGSGQGEGETQYF. As DNA, the CDR3 is TGTGCCAGCAGCTTAGGGTCGGGACAGGGAGAAGGGGAGACCCAGTACTTC.

The rearrangement uses TRBV9 and TRBJ1-1; 8 bases fit TRBD1. Trimming took 2 bases from V and 5 from J; bases not matched to a gene: 14. The CDR3 extends over 17 amino acids. Germline CDR1 and CDR2: SGDLS and YYNGEE. The CDR3 loop is CASSVDRDGTGNTEAFF. CDR3 DNA sequence: TGTGCCAGCAGCGTGGACAGGGACGGAACCGGAAATACTGAAGCTTTCTTT.

The V call is TRBV10-3, the J call TRBJ1-2; D remains unclear. This CDR3 spans 13 amino acids. The germline V gene has CDR1 ENHRY and CDR2 SYGVKD. V was pared by 2 bases and J by 7 bases, with 11 bases between. The chain's CDR3 is CAISEGGVGGYTF. Here the CDR3 DNA reads TGTGCCATCAGTGAGGGTGGTGTCGGTGGCTACACCTTC.

The chain employs TRBV30 and TRBJ1-2, with a possible D match to TRBD1 (5 bases). This CDR3 contains 15 residues. Trimming removed 3 bases from V and 2 bases from J, with 16 bases in between. Germline assignment: CDR1 GTSNPN and CDR2 SVGIG (reference sequence). CDR3 loop: CAWSGPIRGNYGYTF. The CDR3 DNA reads TGTGCCTGGAGCGGACCCATCCGGGGGAACTATGGCTACACCTTC.

The chain combines TRBV9 with TRBJ2-3; maybe TRBD2 (7 bases). V gave up 0 bases and J gave up 4 bases, with 15 bases separating them. CDR1 is SGDLS, CDR2 YYNGEE, per germline. The CDR3 runs to 16 residues. The DNA for the CDR3 is TGTGCCAGCAGCGTAGGAGGGGGGGCAGGAGCAGATACGCAGTATTTT. Translated: CASSVGGGAGADTQYF.

This chain uses TRBV19 with TRBJ2-5, with 10 positions matching TRBD2. CDR1 LNHDA and CDR2 SQIVND come from the germline V gene (reference sequence). This CDR3 region has 15 residues. J lost 2 bases, V lost 3 bases, and 3 bases had no gene match. The CDR3 is CASSMDSGGQETQYF. The DNA of the CDR3 is TGTGCCAGTAGTATGGATAGCGGGGGGCAAGAGACCCAGTACTTC. The variable domain in full, completed from reference TRBV19 and TRBJ2-5, reads DGGITQSPKYLFRKEGQNVTLSCEQNLNHDAMYWYRQDPGQGLRLIYYSQIVNDFQKGDIAEGYSVSREKKESFPLTVTSAQKNPTAFYLCASSMDSGGQETQYFGPGTRLLVL.